The 23 T cell receptor beta chains reported below all come from one sample, sequenced in a study of blood T cell repertoires in COVID-19. The data were produced by immunoSEQ multiplex PCR, yet TCRdb's version contains in-frame clones alone and is incomplete. The table has around 100,000 clones, 85% to 95% seen once; the top ten hold around 5%. The sequencing input was peripheral blood. These receptor sequences come from a man in his forties or fifties with active COVID-19.

This clone has just a few counts. This sequence joins TRBV5-8 and TRBJ1-3; a possible D gene is TRBD1 (6 bases). The CDR3 loop spans 14 amino acids. Germline-derived CDR1 and CDR2 are SGHTS and YDEGEE. V was trimmed by 4 bases and J by 7 bases, leaving 15 bases between them. Here the CDR3 reads CASSRDNPGNTIYF. The CDR3, as DNA: TGTGCCAGCAGCCGGGACAACCCCGGGAACACCATATATTTT.

The chain joins TRBV18 to TRBJ1-6, with a weak D call TRBD1 (5 bases). The CDR3 has 15 amino acids. V lost 2 bases and J lost 6, with 11 bases in between. Germline V gives CDR1 KGHSH, CDR2 LQKENI. CDR3 amino acids: CASSPENRINSPLHF. CDR3 DNA: TGTGCCAGCTCACCAGAGAACAGGATTAATTCACCCCTCCACTTT.

The J gene is TRBJ1-2, the V gene TRBV28, with no clear D. V lost 1 base and J lost 2, with 5 bases in between. Germline CDR1 MDHEN, CDR2 SYDVKM. CDR3 length: 13 amino acids. The CDR3 DNA sequence: TGTGCCAGCAGTTTATTCCAGAACTATGGCTACACCTTC. It specifies CASSLFQNYGYTF.

In its sample, this clone was seen a few times. The V and J genes are TRBV19 and TRBJ2-7; 8 nucleotides line up with TRBD1. CDR1 and CDR2 from the germline V gene are LNHDA and SQIVND (reference sequence). V trimming: 2 bases; J trimming: 6 bases; junction bases outside the gene matches: 6. The CDR3 runs to 14 residues. This CDR3 reads CASSIQDRVGEQYF. As DNA, the CDR3 is TGTGCCAGTAGTATACAGGACAGGGTTGGCGAGCAGTACTTC.

The chain joins TRBV5-1 to TRBJ2-3; 12 bases map to TRBD2. The CDR3 loop spans 16 amino acids. CDR1 is SGHRS and CDR2 is YFSETQ in the germline V gene. V lost 4 bases, J lost 4 bases, and 7 bases stayed unmatched. The CDR3 region is CASSIRLAGAPDTQYF. The CDR3 DNA is TGCGCCAGCAGCATCAGACTAGCGGGAGCCCCAGATACGCAGTATTTT. Supplemented by reference TRBV5-1 and TRBJ2-3, the full variable domain reads KAGVTQTPRYLIKTRGQQVTLSCSPISGHRSVSWYQQTPGQGLQFLFEYFSETQRNKGNFPGRFSGRQFSNSRSEMNVSTLELGDSALYLCASSIRLAGAPDTQYFGPGTRLTVL.

The sample holds one count of this clone. This sequence joins TRBV21-1 and TRBJ2-1; the DNA was not used to check the table's D call, TRBD2. TRBV21-1 is a recognized pseudogene. This CDR3 spans 16 amino acids. In DNA form, the CDR3 reads TGTGCCAGCAGCAAAGGCGGCCCGACCTCCTACAATGAGCAGTTCTTC. Translating it yields CASSKGGPTSYNEQFF.

This clone was found once. The V call is TRBV5-5, the J call TRBJ1-4, with 9 bases aligning to TRBD1. Germline trimming cut 4 bases from V and 8 bases from J; bases unmatched to any gene: 9. The germline V gene has CDR1 SGHKS and CDR2 YYEKEE (reference sequence). The CDR3 length is 15 residues. CDR3 DNA sequence: TGTGCCAGCAGCCTCACAGGGGGCGCCTCCGAAAAACTGTTTTTT. Translated: CASSLTGGASEKLFF.

The V and J genes are TRBV4-2 and TRBJ2-7; 10 nucleotides agree with TRBD1. With 3 bases clipped from V and 3 bases from J, the junction kept 5 bases outside the gene matches. The CDR3 spans 15 residues. Germline CDR1 and CDR2: LGHNA and YNFKEQ. DNA of the CDR3: TGTGCCAGCAGCCAGCCGGGACAGGGGAACTACGAGCAGTACTTC. Amino acid sequence: CASSQPGQGNYEQYF.

The chain has TRBV7-8 and TRBJ2-1, with 13 bases aligning to TRBD2. The junction had 9 bases not matched to a gene; V was cut back by 5 bases and J by 5 bases. The CDR3 loop spans 17 amino acids. Germline values: CDR1 SGHVS, CDR2 FQNEAQ. CDR3 residues: CASSRRLAGGIDNEQFF. The CDR3 nucleotides read TGTGCCAGCAGCCGTAGACTAGCGGGAGGAATCGACAATGAGCAGTTCTTC.

The genes are TRBV5-4 and TRBJ2-1; D gene ambiguous. Germline CDR1 and CDR2: SGHNT and YYREEE (reference sequence). Trimming stripped 3 bases from V and 13 bases from J, with 17 bases between. The CDR3 is 13 amino acids. The CDR3 loop reads CASSSARAEVQFF. The CDR3 region has the DNA TGTGCCAGCAGCTCCGCGCGAGCCGAGGTTCAGTTCTTC.

The chain is built from TRBV20-1 and TRBJ2-7; TRBD2 is a possible D gene (6 bases). Germline V CDR1 and CDR2: DFQATT, SNEGSKA (reference sequence). The length of the CDR3 is 11 residues. Deletions cut 3 bases from V and 4 bases from J, with 7 bases between. CDR3: CSARGGYEQYF. The CDR3 DNA reads TGCAGTGCTAGGGGGGGATACGAGCAGTACTTC.

The chain recombines TRBV7-9 with TRBJ2-6; 7 nucleotides match TRBD1. The germline gives CDR1 SEHNR, CDR2 FQNEAQ (reference sequence). This CDR3 has 17 amino acids. With 3 bases clipped from V and 0 bases from J, the junction kept 5 bases outside the gene matches. CDR3 in DNA: TGTGCCAGCAGCTTTTGGGACAGACCCTCTGGGGCCAACGTCCTGACTTTC. Translating gives CASSFWDRPSGANVLTF.

The chain joins TRBV30 to TRBJ2-3; 7 nucleotides agree with TRBD1. The CDR3 spans 13 residues. Trimming at V came to 5 bases and at J to 5 bases, leaving 7 bases not matched to a gene. CDR1 and CDR2 from the germline V gene are GTSNPN and SVGIG (reference sequence). CDR3 in DNA: TGTGCCTGGCGACAGGGAAATTTAGATACGCAGTATTTT. It codes for CAWRQGNLDTQYF.

This rearrangement joins TRBV30 to TRBJ1-3; D is unresolved. The CDR3 has 13 amino acids. CDR1 and CDR2 from the germline V gene are GTSNPN and SVGIG (reference sequence). V was clipped by 4 bases and J by 1 base, with 8 bases between them. CDR3 residues: CAWNSMSGNTIYF. CDR3 nucleotides: TGTGCCTGGAACAGCATGTCTGGAAACACCATATATTTT. The full variable domain, completed using reference TRBV30 and TRBJ1-3, is SQTIHQWPATLVQPVGSPLSLECTVEGTSNPNLYWYRQAAGRGLQLLFYSVGIGQISSEVPQNLSASRPQDRQFILSSKKLLLSDSGFYLCAWNSMSGNTIYFGEGSWLTVV.

The rearrangement joins TRBV18 to TRBJ1-6; D is perhaps TRBD1 (5 bases). Trimming left V 1 base short and J 8 bases short, with 12 bases between. Looked up from germline, CDR1 is KGHSH and CDR2 is LQKENI. This CDR3 contains 15 residues. CDR3 protein: CASSPLRGKDSPLHF. In nucleotides, the CDR3 is TGTGCCAGCTCACCACTAAGGGGTAAGGATTCACCCCTCCACTTT. Full variable domain (missing parts from reference TRBV18 and TRBJ1-6): NAGVMQNPRHLVRRRGQEARLRCSPMKGHSHVYWYRQLPEEGLKFMVYLQKENIIDESGMPKERFSAEFPKEGPSILRIQQVVRGDSAAYFCASSPLRGKDSPLHFGNGTRLTVT.

The V gene is TRBV27, the J gene TRBJ1-6; D gene uncertain. The V gene lost 8 bases and the J gene lost 7 bases, with 21 bases spanning the gap. Germline V gene data show CDR1 as MNHEY and CDR2 as SMNVEV (reference sequence). There are 16 residues in the CDR3. CDR3 DNA: TGTGCCAGCTACCCTCTTGGAGGAGCTACAAATTCACCCCTCCACTTT. Amino acids: CASYPLGGATNSPLHF.

This clone is a singleton in its sample. V usage is TRBV5-4 and J usage is TRBJ2-3, with a tentative D call TRBD2 (5 bases). The V end lost 0 bases, the J end lost 0 bases, and 11 bases lay between the germline ends. From germline, CDR1 is SGHNT and CDR2 YYREEE (reference sequence). CDR3 length: 16 amino acids. CDR3 nucleotides: TGTGCCAGCAGCTTGGGGTCACGGGGTAGCACAGATACGCAGTATTTT. Amino acid sequence: CASSLGSRGSTDTQYF. Drawing the rest from reference TRBV5-4 and TRBJ2-3, the complete variable domain is ETGVTQSPTHLIKTRGQQVTLRCSSQSGHNTVSWYQQALGQGPQFIFQYYREEENGRGNFPPRFSGLQFPNYSSELNVNALELDDSALYLCASSLGSRGSTDTQYFGPGTRLTVL.

This clone was picked up a small number of times. The chain couples TRBV5-1 to TRBJ2-6; TRBD1 agrees at 10 bases. The length of the CDR3 is 17 residues. Germline CDR1 reads SGHRS; CDR2 reads YFSETQ. V lost 4 bases, J lost 3 bases, and 7 bases stayed unmatched. CDR3: CASSPGQGTGGANVLTF. The CDR3 DNA sequence: TGCGCCAGCAGCCCGGGACAGGGGACTGGTGGGGCCAACGTCCTGACTTTC.

CDR3 protein: CASSSTYRGTSGELFF. The CDR3 region has the DNA TGCGCCAGCAGCTCGACCTACAGGGGGACTTCCGGGGAGCTGTTTTTT. This sequence joins TRBV5-1 and TRBJ2-2; 8 bases map to TRBD1. Germline V CDR1 and CDR2: SGHRS, YFSETQ. With V trimmed by 3 bases and J by 6 bases, 10 bases remained unmatched. The CDR3 is 16 residues long.

V is TRBV2 and J is TRBJ1-2; D perhaps matches TRBD1 (6 bases). The CDR3 length is 13 residues. Germline values: CDR1 SNHLY, CDR2 FYNNEI. V shed 3 bases and J shed 2 bases, with 7 bases lying between them. The CDR3 DNA reads as TGTGCCAGCAGTGACCAGGGGAACTATGGCTACACCTTC. Translating it yields CASSDQGNYGYTF.

The chain links TRBV10-3 to TRBJ2-7; TRBD1 agrees at 11 bases. The CDR3 runs to 14 residues. Germline CDR1 and CDR2: ENHRY and SYGVKD. The ends lost 6 bases at V and 3 bases at J; junction bases unmatched: 4. CDR3 nucleotide sequence: TGTGCCATCAGGGGACAGGGGGTGTTCTACGAGCAGTACTTC. This gives the protein CAIRGQGVFYEQYF.

This chain uses TRBV9 with TRBJ2-7, with D possibly matching TRBD1 (6 bases). This CDR3 has 14 residues. The V end lost 2 bases, the J end lost 3 bases, and 12 bases lay between the germline ends. Per germline, CDR1 SGDLS and CDR2 YYNGEE. CDR3 in amino acids: CASSVDQGFYEQYF. As DNA, the CDR3 is TGTGCCAGCAGCGTGGACCAGGGGTTCTACGAGCAGTACTTC.

This sequence joins TRBV4-1 and TRBJ2-2; TRBD2 aligns across 7 bases. Trimming at V came to 1 base and at J to 1 base, leaving 6 bases not matched to a gene. Germline V CDR1 and CDR2: MGHRA, YSYEKL. The CDR3 sequence is 17 residues long. The CDR3 loop is CASSQVEGGENTGELFF. The CDR3 nucleotides are TGCGCCAGCAGCCAAGTAGAGGGAGGGGAGAACACCGGGGAGCTGTTTTTT.